The present TCR beta chain was sequenced within a study of blood T cells in healthy people across ages (dated by TCRdb to 2014 to 2015). Background on the whole study: Template switching captured roughly one uniquely barcoded TCR beta cDNA molecule per two T cells in model experiments. The donors were divided into four age groups: young (average around 17 years), middle-aged (over 35), aged (about 60) and long-lived (82). For two donors (one aged 18 to 29 and one aged 80 or older), the study analyzed two additional independent replicas of 1 million unique cDNA reads from the same blood draw. Donors of different ages were randomly distributed across sequencing lanes to avoid experimental bias. Age-related changes in TCR beta repertoire diversity were measured in the study by deep sequencing normalized with unique cDNA molecular identifiers. The paper as a whole reports these results and caveats: Because donor CMV infection status was unknown, age-related changes in expanded clonotypes were potentially confounded. Estimates of total diversity based on one million sequenced T cells were considered lower bounds and underestimates. The percentage of naive T cells measured by flow cytometry correlated strongly with observed TCR beta diversity. Observed TCR beta diversity per million T cells fell roughly linearly with age, and a significant reduction was already apparent by age around 36. Since profiling was done on bulk unsorted PBMCs, naive and antigen-experienced compartments could not be conclusively compared. Compared with the aged group, more naive CD4+ T cells, fewer expanded clones and increased TCR diversity were shown by the long-lived group, suggesting age selection.

The library came from 5' RACE. The sequencer listed for this sample is Illumina HiSeq 2500. A second PCR of about 7 to 12 cycles was run with a J-beta primer mix and a sample-barcoded 5' primer. A template-switch 5' adaptor carrying 12 random nucleotides introduced a unique molecular identifier onto each TCR beta cDNA molecule. Each sample yielded at least 2.5 million CDR3-containing paired-end reads. The Mint cDNA synthesis kit, primed by a TRBC-specific oligonucleotide, was used to synthesize first-strand cDNA from all RNA. Following uracil-DNA glycosylase treatment, all cDNA underwent a first 18-cycle PCR with the universal primers M1SS and BC2_uni_R. As for the original processing: Each sample was normalized by randomly selecting 1 million high-quality reads, each carrying a distinct molecular identifier. Reads sharing molecular identifiers were discarded rather than binned into consensus sequences. MiTCR, set to a Q25 quality threshold and the strictest error-elimination algorithm, was used for CDR3 identification, clonotype clustering and error correction. A nonparametric unseen species model using Euler transformation provided a lower-bound estimate of total TCR beta diversity. TCRdb cleaned the public reads at Q25 with fastp, built clones with MiXCR and kept in-frame beta chains. Each record represents a unique CDR3 protein, reported with the most common genes and DNA among its rows. The V and J calls and clone size are TCRdb's, not the authors'. The sample table contains about 2 million distinct CDR3 sequences; only one count was recorded for just under 50% of them. The top ten constitute less than 2.5% of the sample.

Systemically healthy Caucasian individuals from Russia, over 30 in total and aged about 6 to 100 years, were included as donors. Around 10 milliliters of peripheral blood were collected from each donor into EDTA-treated Vacutainer tubes. Ficoll-Paque density-gradient centrifugation was used to isolate PBMCs, with at least 7 million obtained per sample. Trizol reagent was used to extract total RNA from the PBMCs, yielding at least 6 micrograms per sample. For every donor, an aliquot of PBMCs went through flow cytometry to measure the percentages of naive CD45RAhigh/CD27high T cells. This clonotype was recorded a few times. Its antigen is not yet known. Base qualities are missing; no much larger clone stands one base away. Based on the germline V gene, the CDR1 and CDR2 sequences are LGHNA and YSLEER. V loses 0 bases of germline sequence and J loses 15 bases, and the interval between the two ends is 9 bases. The cysteine opens and the phenylalanine closes a CDR3 of 11 amino acids. The kept DNA is CDR3 alone, 33 bases in frame from the first base.

The sequence is built from TRBV4-3 and TRBJ2-1; the D gene is possibly TRBD1, with 5 bases matching. This sequence originates from a woman in her thirties or forties in good health. The sample taken for sequencing was blood. The DNA is TGCGCCAGCAGCCAAGAAAGCCAGGGGTTCTTC. Its amino acids are CASSQESQGFF.